This T cell receptor (beta chain) comes out of a study of PD-1 blockade in mismatch repair-deficient tumors. The method was immunoSEQ multiplex PCR; TCRdb's version includes in-frame clones alone and lacks a portion of them. This table holds about 100,000 clones, 82% found once. Mismatch repair deficiency was confirmed in all patients, by PCR or immunohistochemistry. TCR sequencing covered a few patients who responded to pembrolizumab. About this clone itself: The antigen is undetermined.

Germline V gives CDR1 SQVTM, CDR2 ANQGSEA. V dropped 7 bases and J dropped 5; count of bases not matched to a gene: 7. This CDR3 has 14 amino acids. Study-level points and caveats: After pembrolizumab, tumor-resident clones rose rapidly, then generally contracted before radiologic responses.

The J gene is TRBJ2-1, the V gene TRBV29-1, with 11 bases that match TRBD2. This TCR came from an adult with mismatch repair-deficient cancer. The sample was peripheral blood, taken about eight months after starting pembrolizumab. The CDR3 sequence is CSASRTSGHNEQFF. CDR3 bases: TGCAGCGCCAGCCGGACTAGCGGGCACAATGAGCAGTTCTTC.